This is a list of T cell receptor beta chains from one sample in a study of blood T cell repertoires in COVID-19. Assay: immunoSEQ multiplex PCR; the TCRdb copy retains only in-frame clones and omits some. Of roughly 80,000 clones listed, about 85% are singletons. The specimen was peripheral blood. The receptors stem from a man between 60 and 75 years old with active or convalescent COVID-19. Each CDR3 is given with its conserved first and last residue. A D gene is named only where the DNA matches it firmly. A clone size is listed for some rows: how often the clone was seen (once, few, many), or a class if it is expanded.

>TRBJ1-5|TRBV24-1|-|TRBD1
TGTGCCATCACTAAAGGACAGGGAGGACAGCCCCAGCATTTT
CAITKGQGGQPQHF
>TRBJ1-6|TRBV6-5|-|TRBD1
TGTGCCAGCAGCGTCCAGGGGGCAGGGAATTCACCCCTCCACTTT
CASSVQGAGNSPLHF
>TRBJ2-7|TRBV9|-|-
TGTGCCAGCAGCGTAGACGGCGGGGGCCTCTCCTACGAGCAGTACTTC
CASSVDGGGLSYEQYF
>TRBJ1-3|TRBV25-1|-|-
TGTGCCAGCAGTGAGGGAGGGGCAGGGCCCTCTGGAAACACCATATATTTT
CASSEGGAGPSGNTIYF
>TRBJ2-7|TRBV15|-|-
TGTGCCACCAGCAGAGACCGGGGGTACGAGCAGTACTTC
CATSRDRGYEQYF
>TRBJ1-2|TRBV11-1|-|TRBD1
TGTGCCAGCAGCTTGACACAGGGGTTTTCGAATGGCTACACCTTC
CASSLTQGFSNGYTF
>TRBJ2-7|TRBV5-1|-|TRBD2
TGCGCCAGCAGTTCGGGGGGGGCAACCCCGTACAACCACGAGCAGTACTTC
CASSSGGATPYNHEQYF
>TRBJ2-3|TRBV6-2/TRBV6-3|-|-
TGTGCCAGCAGTCTCGACAGGAGCACAGATACGCAGTATTTT
CASSLDRSTDTQYF
>TRBJ1-1|TRBV4-1|-|TRBD1
TGCGCCAGCAGCCAAGCCTGGGACAGGATGAACACTGAAGCTTTCTTT
CASSQAWDRMNTEAFF
>TRBJ1-4|TRBV2|-|-
TGTGCCAGCAGTGTTTCGTGGGGCAGTTCAAGCATCAAACTGTTTTTT
CASSVSWGSSSIKLFF
>TRBJ1-1|TRBV4-3|-|TRBD1
TGCGCCAGCAGCCAAACTACGGGACAGGGGATGAACACTGAAGCTTTCTTT
CASSQTTGQGMNTEAFF
>TRBJ2-5|TRBV6-5|-|-
TGTGCCAGCAGAGCGGTGGGCCCGGGACAAGAGACCCAGTACTTC
CASRAVGPGQETQYF
>TRBJ1-2|TRBV12-3/TRBV12-4|-|-
TGTGCCAGCAGTTTAACGCGGAGTCCGAGCTACACCTTC
CASSLTRSPSYTF
>TRBJ1-1|TRBV5-4|-|TRBD1
TGTGCCAGCAGTCTGACAGGGCCGAGCACTGAAGCTTTCTTT
CASSLTGPSTEAFF
>TRBJ1-5|TRBV12-3/TRBV12-4|once|-
TGTGCCAGTAATCCAGGGGGCAATCAGCCCCAGCATTTT
CASNPGGNQPQHF
>TRBJ1-3|TRBV9|-|TRBD1
TGTGCCAGCAGCGTCCAGGGGGCGGATGGAAACACCATATATTTT
CASSVQGADGNTIYF
>TRBJ1-2|TRBV18|-|TRBD1
TGTGCCAGCTCACCACCGACAGGGGAAGGGAATGGCTACACCTTC
CASSPPTGEGNGYTF
>TRBJ1-6|TRBV5-4|-|TRBD1
TGTGCCAGCAGCTTACACTCCGGGACAGGGAATTCACCCCTCCACTTT
CASSLHSGTGNSPLHF
>TRBJ2-5|TRBV29-1|-|TRBD1
TGCAGCGTTGACCAGGGGGCGCGAGAGACCCAGTACTTC
CSVDQGARETQYF
>TRBJ1-2|TRBV25-1|-|TRBD1
TGTGCCAGCAGGGACGTCGGGACAGGGAACTATGGCTACACCTTC
CASRDVGTGNYGYTF
>TRBJ2-3|TRBV18|-|-
TGTGCCAGCTCACCATGGGGGCCCGCCTCGGGGGATACGCAGTATTTT
CASSPWGPASGDTQYF
>TRBJ2-7|TRBV6-2/TRBV6-3|-|TRBD1
TGTGCCAGCAGCCTGGGACAGGGGGTATTCTACGAGCAGTACTTC
CASSLGQGVFYEQYF
>TRBJ1-1|TRBV9|-|TRBD1
TGTGCCAGCAGCGTTGGACAGGGTACTGAAGCTTTCTTT
CASSVGQGTEAFF
>TRBJ2-5|TRBV7-9|once|-
TGTGCCAGCAGCTACGGAGGTGGTGAGACCCAGTACTTC
CASSYGGGETQYF
>TRBJ1-4|TRBV19|-|TRBD1
TGTGCCACCTCGGGACAGCTTAATGAAAAACTGTTTTTT
CATSGQLNEKLFF
>TRBJ1-1|TRBV6-5|-|-
TGTGCCAGCAGGTACAAGCGTGAAGCTTTCTTT
CASRYKREAFF
>TRBJ1-2|TRBV7-9|-|TRBD1
TGTGCCAGCAGTCCTCAGGGGGCCCTGAGCTACACCTTC
CASSPQGALSYTF
>TRBJ2-7|TRBV7-9|-|TRBD1
TGTGCCAGCAGCTTGACGACAGGGGGAGGTGAGCAGTACTTC
CASSLTTGGGEQYF
>TRBJ2-5|TRBV27|-|-
TGTGCCAGCAGGGGCCCCAGAATTCAAGAGACCCAGTACTTC
CASRGPRIQETQYF
>TRBJ2-7|TRBV20-1|-|TRBD2
TGCAGTGCTAGTCGGGGACTAGCTGGCGACGAGCAGTACTTC
CSASRGLAGDEQYF
>TRBJ1-2|TRBV7-2|-|TRBD1
TGTGCCAGCAGCTTACTTCCGGGACAGGGGACGAATGGCTACACCTTC
CASSLLPGQGTNGYTF
>TRBJ2-7|TRBV7-2|-|TRBD1
TGTGCCACCACCCCGGGACAGGGCTCCTACGAGCAGTACTTC
CATTPGQGSYEQYF
>TRBJ2-3|TRBV10-3|-|TRBD1
TGTGCCATCAGGGGGGACAGGGTCAGCACAGATACGCAGTATTTT
CAIRGDRVSTDTQYF
>TRBJ2-1|TRBV3-1/TRBV3-2|-|TRBD2
TGTGCCAGCAGTACAGGATGGGCTAGCGGGGTTGTTGAGCAGTTCTTC
CASSTGWASGVVEQFF
>TRBJ1-6|TRBV19|-|TRBD1
TGTGCCTGCAGGGGGCTGTATAATTCACCCCTCCACTTT
CACRGLYNSPLHF
>TRBJ1-2|TRBV27|-|TRBD1
TGTGCCAGCAGTTTATCCCCGGGACAGAACTATGGCTACACCTTC
CASSLSPGQNYGYTF
>TRBJ1-1|TRBV14|-|-
TGTGCCAGCAGCCCGAACTCAGGGGACACTGAAGCTTTCTTT
CASSPNSGDTEAFF
>TRBJ1-6|TRBV10-3|-|-
TGTGCCATCAGTGAGTTCGGGGGGGGTTCACCCCTCCACTTT
CAISEFGGGSPLHF
>TRBJ2-2|TRBV29-1|-|TRBD1
TGCAGCGTTAAACAGGGGTGGACCGGGGAGCTGTTTTTT
CSVKQGWTGELFF
>TRBJ2-2|TRBV9|-|-
TGTGCCAGCAGCGTAGCACCAGGGACCGGGGAGCTGTTTTTT
CASSVAPGTGELFF
>TRBJ2-5|TRBV19|-|TRBD2
TGTGCCAGTAGTATCGGCGGGGGTACCCAAGAGACCCAGTACTTC
CASSIGGGTQETQYF